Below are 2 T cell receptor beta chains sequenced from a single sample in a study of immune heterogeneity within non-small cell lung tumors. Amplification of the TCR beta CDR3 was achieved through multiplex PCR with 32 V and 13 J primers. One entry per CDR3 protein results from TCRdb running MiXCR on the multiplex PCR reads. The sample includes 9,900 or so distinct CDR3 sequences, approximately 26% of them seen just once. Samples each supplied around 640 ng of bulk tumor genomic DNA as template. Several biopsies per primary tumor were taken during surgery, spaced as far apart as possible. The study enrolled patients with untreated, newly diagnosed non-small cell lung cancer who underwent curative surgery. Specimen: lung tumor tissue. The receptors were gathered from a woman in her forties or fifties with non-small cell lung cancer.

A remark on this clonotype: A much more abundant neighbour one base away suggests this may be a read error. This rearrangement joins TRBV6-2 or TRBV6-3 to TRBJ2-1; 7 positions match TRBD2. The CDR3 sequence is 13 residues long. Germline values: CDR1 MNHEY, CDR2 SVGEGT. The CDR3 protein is CVSSRDYYNEQFF. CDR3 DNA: TGTGTCAGCAGCCGGGACTATTACAATGAGCAGTTCTTC.

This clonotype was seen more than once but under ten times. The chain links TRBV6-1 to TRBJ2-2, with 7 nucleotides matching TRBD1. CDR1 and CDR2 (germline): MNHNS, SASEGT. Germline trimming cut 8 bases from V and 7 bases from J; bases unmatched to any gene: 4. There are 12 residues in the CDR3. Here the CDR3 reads CASRQGYGELFF. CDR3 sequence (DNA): TGTGCCAGCCGACAGGGTTACGGGGAGCTGTTTTTT.